The 2 T cell receptor beta chains presented below share a single source sample, sequenced in a study of cytomegalovirus exposure and HLA in healthy donors. Both 60 Vbeta primers and 13 Jbeta primers went into the PCR. Generated by immunoSEQ multiplex PCR, the TCRdb table keeps only in-frame clones and is missing some. The sample features around 120,000 clones, with roughly 0.64% in its top ten. Sequencing used PBMCs. Receptors originate from a man in his forties or fifties in good health and CMV-seronegative.

J is TRBJ2-1 and V is TRBV5-6; D call uncertain. The CDR3 sequence is 13 residues long. Trimming removed 3 bases at V and 7 bases at J, with 11 bases between. The germline V gene has CDR1 SGHDT and CDR2 YYEEEE. The CDR3 DNA is TGTGCCAGCAGCTCCCTAAGCCGAAATGAGCAGTTCTTC. Translation gives CASSSLSRNEQFF.

The rearrangement links TRBV9 to TRBJ2-5, with D perhaps matching TRBD2 (6 bases). Germline V CDR1 and CDR2: SGDLS, YYNGEE. This CDR3 comprises 14 residues. Deletions cut 6 bases from V and 5 bases from J, with 17 bases between. The CDR3 DNA sequence: TGTGCCAGCAACTCGGGACTGGCGCCGGAGACCCAGTACTTC. It specifies CASNSGLAPETQYF.